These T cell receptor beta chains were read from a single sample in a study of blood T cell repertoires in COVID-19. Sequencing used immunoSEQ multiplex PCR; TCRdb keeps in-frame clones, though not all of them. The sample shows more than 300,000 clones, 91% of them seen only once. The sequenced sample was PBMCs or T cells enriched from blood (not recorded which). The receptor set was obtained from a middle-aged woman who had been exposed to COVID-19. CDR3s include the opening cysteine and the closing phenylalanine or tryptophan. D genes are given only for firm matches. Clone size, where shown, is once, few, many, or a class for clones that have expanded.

TGTGCCAGCAATGCGGGCACCGGGGAGCTGTTTTTT CASNAGTGELFF TRBJ2-2 TRBV9 NA NA
TGTGCCAGCTCACCCCCTTCAAGAGGGGGCGATGAAGCTTTCTTT CASSPPSRGGDEAFF TRBJ1-1 TRBV18 NA TRBD1
TGTGCCACCAGCGGACAGTTACAAGAGACCCAGTACTTC CATSGQLQETQYF TRBJ2-5 TRBV24-1 NA NA
TGTGCCAGCAGCTTAGCTGGCAGGAAAACGGGGGAGCAGTACTTC CASSLAGRKTGEQYF TRBJ2-7 TRBV11-2 NA NA
TGCAGCGTCCAAGGGGGCAGAGATCAGCCCCAGCATTTT CSVQGGRDQPQHF TRBJ1-5 TRBV29-1 NA TRBD1
TGTGCCAGCAGCCAAATCCCATCCGGGGGGTTAACAGATACGCAGTATTTT CASSQIPSGGLTDTQYF TRBJ2-3 TRBV3-1/TRBV3-2 once TRBD2
TGTGCCAGCAGTTACTCGGCTAGTTCTGAGCAGTTCTTC CASSYSASSEQFF TRBJ2-1 TRBV6-5 NA NA
TGTGCCAGCAGCCTCTATACGGGGAGTAGCACAGATACGCAGTATTTT CASSLYTGSSTDTQYF TRBJ2-3 TRBV3-1/TRBV3-2 NA NA
TGCGCCAGCAGCACCAGACAGGGAGCGTTGTCACCCCTCCACTTT CASSTRQGALSPLHF TRBJ1-6 TRBV5-1 few TRBD1
TGTGCCAGCAGCTTAGGTCGGACTTCCTACGAGCAGTACTTC CASSLGRTSYEQYF TRBJ2-7 TRBV7-9 NA NA
TGTGCCAGCAGGAACAGGATCGGCTACACCTTC CASRNRIGYTF TRBJ1-2 TRBV6-5 NA NA
TGTGCCAGCAGCACTTTAGGTCCAGGGCTTTCTGGAAACACCATATATTTT CASSTLGPGLSGNTIYF TRBJ1-3 TRBV21-1 NA NA
TGTGCCAGCAGCAACCGGTTGGGGACAGTTAATAGCAATCAGCCCCAGCATTTT CASSNRLGTVNSNQPQHF TRBJ1-5 TRBV21-1 NA NA
TGTGCCAGCAGTGAATGGCGGACAGGGAATGGTGGCTACACCTTC CASSEWRTGNGGYTF TRBJ1-2 TRBV6-1 NA TRBD1
TGTGCCAGCAGCTTTCCTAGTCGGAATGAGCAGTTCTTC CASSFPSRNEQFF TRBJ2-1 TRBV5-4 NA NA
TGTGCCACCAAGAAGGGGCTAGATACGCAGTATTTT CATKKGLDTQYF TRBJ2-3 TRBV12-3/TRBV12-4 NA NA
TGTGCCAGTAGTGGGGACAGATATCAGCCCCAGCATTTT CASSGDRYQPQHF TRBJ1-5 TRBV19 NA TRBD1